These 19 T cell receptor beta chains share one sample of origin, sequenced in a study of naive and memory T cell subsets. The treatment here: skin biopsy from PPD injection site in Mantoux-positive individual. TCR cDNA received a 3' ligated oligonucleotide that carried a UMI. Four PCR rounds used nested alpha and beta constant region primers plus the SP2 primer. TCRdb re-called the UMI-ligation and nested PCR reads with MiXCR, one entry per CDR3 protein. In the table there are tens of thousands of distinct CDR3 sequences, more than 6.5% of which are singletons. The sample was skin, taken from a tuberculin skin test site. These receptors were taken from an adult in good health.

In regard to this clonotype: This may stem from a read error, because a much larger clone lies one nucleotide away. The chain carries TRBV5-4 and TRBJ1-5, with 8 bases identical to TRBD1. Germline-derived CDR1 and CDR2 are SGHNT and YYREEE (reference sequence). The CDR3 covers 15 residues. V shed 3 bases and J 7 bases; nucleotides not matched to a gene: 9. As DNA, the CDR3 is TGTGCCAGCAGCTCGGACAGGGAAAGAGGGCAGCCCCAGCATTTT. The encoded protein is CASSSDRERGQPQHF.

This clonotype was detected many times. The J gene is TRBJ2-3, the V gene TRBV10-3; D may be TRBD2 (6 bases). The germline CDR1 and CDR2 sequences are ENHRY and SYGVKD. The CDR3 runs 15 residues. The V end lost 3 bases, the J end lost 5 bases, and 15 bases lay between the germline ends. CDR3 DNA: TGTGCCATCAGTGACGGCCGTGGGGGGAGAGATACGCAGTATTTT. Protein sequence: CAISDGRGGRDTQYF.

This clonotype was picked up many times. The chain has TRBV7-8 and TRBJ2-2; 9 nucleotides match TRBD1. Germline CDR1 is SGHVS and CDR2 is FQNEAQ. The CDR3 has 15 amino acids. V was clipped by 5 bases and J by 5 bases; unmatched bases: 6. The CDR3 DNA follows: TGTGCCAGCAGCGCCCGGGACAGGGTAACCGGGGAGCTGTTTTTT. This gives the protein CASSARDRVTGELFF.

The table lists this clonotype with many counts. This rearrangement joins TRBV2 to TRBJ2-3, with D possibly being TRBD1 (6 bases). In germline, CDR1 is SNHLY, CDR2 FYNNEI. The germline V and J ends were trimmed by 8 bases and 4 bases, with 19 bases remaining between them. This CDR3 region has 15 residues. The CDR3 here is CASPGVGIRADTQYF. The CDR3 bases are TGTGCCAGCCCAGGGGTCGGTATCCGAGCAGATACGCAGTATTTT. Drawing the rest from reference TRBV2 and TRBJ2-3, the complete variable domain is EPEVTQTPSHQVTQMGQEVILRCVPISNHLYFYWYRQILGQKVEFLVSFYNNEISEKSEIFDDQFSVERPDGSNFTLKIRSTKLEDSAMYFCASPGVGIRADTQYFGPGTRLTVL.

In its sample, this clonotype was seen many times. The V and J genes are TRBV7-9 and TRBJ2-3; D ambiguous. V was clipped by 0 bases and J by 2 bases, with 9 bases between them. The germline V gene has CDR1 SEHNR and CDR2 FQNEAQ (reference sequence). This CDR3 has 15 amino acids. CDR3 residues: CASSLALQDTDTQYF. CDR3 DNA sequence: TGTGCCAGCAGCTTAGCTCTCCAGGACACAGATACGCAGTATTTT.

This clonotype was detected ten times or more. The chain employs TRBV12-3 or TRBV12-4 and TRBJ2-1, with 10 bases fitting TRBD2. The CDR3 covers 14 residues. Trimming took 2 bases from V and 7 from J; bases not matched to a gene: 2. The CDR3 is CASSLSGGVNEQFF. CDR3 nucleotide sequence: TGTGCCAGCAGTTTAAGCGGGGGGGTTAATGAGCAGTTCTTC.

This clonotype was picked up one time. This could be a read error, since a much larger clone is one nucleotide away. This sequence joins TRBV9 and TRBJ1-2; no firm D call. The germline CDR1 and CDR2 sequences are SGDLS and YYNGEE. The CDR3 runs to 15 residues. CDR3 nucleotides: TGTGCCAGCAGCGTAGAAGGGTCTGGTGACTATGGCGACACCTTC. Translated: CASSVEGSGDYGDTF.

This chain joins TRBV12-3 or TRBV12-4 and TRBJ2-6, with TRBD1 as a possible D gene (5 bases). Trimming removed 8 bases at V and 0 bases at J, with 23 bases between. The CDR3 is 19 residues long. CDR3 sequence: CASAMGWGMGSSGANVLTF. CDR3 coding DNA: TGTGCCAGCGCGATGGGGTGGGGCATGGGTTCCTCTGGGGCCAACGTCCTGACTTTC.

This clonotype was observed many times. DNA of the CDR3: TGCAGTGCCGCAGGGGCTCCCAGGGGAACGCAGTATTTT. As protein: CSAAGAPRGTQYF. The chain couples TRBV20-1 to TRBJ2-3, with D maybe TRBD1 (6 bases). V was pared by 6 bases and J by 9 bases, with 19 bases between. There are 13 residues in the CDR3. CDR1 is DFQATT, CDR2 SNEGSKA, per germline (reference sequence).

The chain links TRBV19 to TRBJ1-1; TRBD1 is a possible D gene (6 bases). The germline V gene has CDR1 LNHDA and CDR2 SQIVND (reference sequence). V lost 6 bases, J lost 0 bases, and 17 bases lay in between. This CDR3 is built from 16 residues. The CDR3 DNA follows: TGTGCCAGTAGCCCAGCAGGGGTGGACATGAACACTGAAGCTTTCTTT. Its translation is CASSPAGVDMNTEAFF.

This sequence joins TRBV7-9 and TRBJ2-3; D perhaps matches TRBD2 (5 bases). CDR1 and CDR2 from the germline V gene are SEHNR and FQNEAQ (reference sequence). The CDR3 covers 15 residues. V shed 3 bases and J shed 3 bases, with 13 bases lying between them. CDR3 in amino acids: CASSLLDGGTDTQYF. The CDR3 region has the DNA TGTGCCAGCAGCTTGCTTGACGGCGGGACAGATACGCAGTATTTT.

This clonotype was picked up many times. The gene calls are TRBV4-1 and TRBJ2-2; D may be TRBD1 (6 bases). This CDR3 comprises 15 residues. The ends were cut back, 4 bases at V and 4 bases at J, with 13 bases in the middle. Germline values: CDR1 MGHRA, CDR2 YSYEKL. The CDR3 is CASSRHRAATGELFF. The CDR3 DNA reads TGCGCCAGCAGCCGTCACAGGGCGGCCACCGGGGAGCTGTTTTTT.

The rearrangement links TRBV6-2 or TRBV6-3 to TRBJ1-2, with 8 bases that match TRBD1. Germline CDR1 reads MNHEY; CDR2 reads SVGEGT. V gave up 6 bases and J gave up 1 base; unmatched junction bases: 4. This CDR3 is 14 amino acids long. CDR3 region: CASRGTGYNYGYTF. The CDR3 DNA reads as TGTGCCAGCAGGGGGACAGGATATAACTATGGCTACACCTTC.

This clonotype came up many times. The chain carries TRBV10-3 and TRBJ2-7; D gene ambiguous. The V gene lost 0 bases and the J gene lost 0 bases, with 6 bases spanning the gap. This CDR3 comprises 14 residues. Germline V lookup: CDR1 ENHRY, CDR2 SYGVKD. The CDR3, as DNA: TGTGCCATCAGTGAGTCATCAGCCTCCTACGAGCAGTACTTC. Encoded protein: CAISESSASYEQYF.

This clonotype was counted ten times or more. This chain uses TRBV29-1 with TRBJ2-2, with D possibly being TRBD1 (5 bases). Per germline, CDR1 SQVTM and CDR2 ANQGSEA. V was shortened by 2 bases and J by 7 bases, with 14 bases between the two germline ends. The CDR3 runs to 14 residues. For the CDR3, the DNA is TGCAGCGTTGAACCCCCAGGGCGCATCGGGGAGCTGTTTTTT. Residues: CSVEPPGRIGELFF.

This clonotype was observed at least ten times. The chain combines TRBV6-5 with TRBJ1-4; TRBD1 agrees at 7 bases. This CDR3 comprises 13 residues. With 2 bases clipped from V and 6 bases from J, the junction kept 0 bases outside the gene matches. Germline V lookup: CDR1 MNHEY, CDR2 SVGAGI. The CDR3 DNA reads TGTGCCAGCAGTTACCAGGGGGATGAAAAACTGTTTTTT. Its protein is CASSYQGDEKLFF.

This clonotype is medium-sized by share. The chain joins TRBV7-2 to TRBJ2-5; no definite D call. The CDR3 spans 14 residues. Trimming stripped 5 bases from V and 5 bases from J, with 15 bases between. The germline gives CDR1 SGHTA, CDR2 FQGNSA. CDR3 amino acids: CASSLQTSPETQYF. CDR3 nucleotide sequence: TGTGCCAGCAGCCTACAGACATCACCGGAGACCCAGTACTTC.

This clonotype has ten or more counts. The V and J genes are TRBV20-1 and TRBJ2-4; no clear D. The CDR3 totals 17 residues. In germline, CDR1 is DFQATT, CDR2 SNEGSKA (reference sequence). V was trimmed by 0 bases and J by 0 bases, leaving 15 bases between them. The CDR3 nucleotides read TGCAGTGCTAGAGATAGAGCCGGGTTAGGAGCCAAAAACATTCAGTACTTC. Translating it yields CSARDRAGLGAKNIQYF.

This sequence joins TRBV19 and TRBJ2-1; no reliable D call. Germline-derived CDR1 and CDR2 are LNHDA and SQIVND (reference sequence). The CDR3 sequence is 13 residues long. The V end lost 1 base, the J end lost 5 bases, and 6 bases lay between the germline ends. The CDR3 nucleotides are TGTGCCAGTAGTATAGGAGGACACAATGAGCAGTTCTTC. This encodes CASSIGGHNEQFF. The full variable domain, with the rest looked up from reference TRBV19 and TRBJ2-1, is DGGITQSPKYLFRKEGQNVTLSCEQNLNHDAMYWYRQDPGQGLRLIYYSQIVNDFQKGDIAEGYSVSREKKESFPLTVTSAQKNPTAFYLCASSIGGHNEQFFGPGTRLTVL.